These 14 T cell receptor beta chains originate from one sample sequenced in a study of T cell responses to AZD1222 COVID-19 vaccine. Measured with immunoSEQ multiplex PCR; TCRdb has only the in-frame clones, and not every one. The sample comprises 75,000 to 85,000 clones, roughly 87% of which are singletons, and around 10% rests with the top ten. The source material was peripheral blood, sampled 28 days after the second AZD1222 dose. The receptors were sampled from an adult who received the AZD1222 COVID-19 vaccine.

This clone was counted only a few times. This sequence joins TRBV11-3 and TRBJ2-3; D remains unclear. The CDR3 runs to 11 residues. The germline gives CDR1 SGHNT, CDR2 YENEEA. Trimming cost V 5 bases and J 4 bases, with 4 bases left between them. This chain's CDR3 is CASSDADTQYF. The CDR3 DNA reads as TGTGCCAGCAGCGATGCAGATACGCAGTATTTT.

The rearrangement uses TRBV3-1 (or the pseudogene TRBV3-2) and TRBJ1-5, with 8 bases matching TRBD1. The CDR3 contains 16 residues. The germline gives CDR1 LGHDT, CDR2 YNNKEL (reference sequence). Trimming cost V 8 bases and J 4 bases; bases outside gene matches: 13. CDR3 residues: CASSPGGRGGNQPQHF. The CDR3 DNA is TGTGCCAGCTCTCCAGGGGGCAGGGGGGGAAATCAGCCCCAGCATTTT.

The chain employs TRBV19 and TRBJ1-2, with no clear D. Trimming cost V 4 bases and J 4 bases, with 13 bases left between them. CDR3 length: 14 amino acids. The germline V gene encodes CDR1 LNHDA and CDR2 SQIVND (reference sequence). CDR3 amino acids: CASSRRESFYGYTF. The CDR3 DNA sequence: TGTGCCAGTAGTAGGCGGGAATCCTTCTATGGCTACACCTTC.

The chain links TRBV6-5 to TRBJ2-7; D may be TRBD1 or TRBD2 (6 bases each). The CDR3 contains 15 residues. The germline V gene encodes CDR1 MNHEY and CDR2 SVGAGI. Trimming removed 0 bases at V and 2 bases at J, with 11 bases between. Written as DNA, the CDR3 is TGTGCCAGCAGTTACTCCACGGGGGCCCCCTACGAGCAGTACTTC. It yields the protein CASSYSTGAPYEQYF.

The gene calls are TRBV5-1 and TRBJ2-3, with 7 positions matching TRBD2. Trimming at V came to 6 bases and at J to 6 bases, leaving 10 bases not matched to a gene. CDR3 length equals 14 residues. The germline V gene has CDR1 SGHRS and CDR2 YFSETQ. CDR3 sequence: CASTLGRVEDTQYF. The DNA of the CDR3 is TGCGCCAGCACCCTGGGGAGGGTGGAGGATACGCAGTATTTT.

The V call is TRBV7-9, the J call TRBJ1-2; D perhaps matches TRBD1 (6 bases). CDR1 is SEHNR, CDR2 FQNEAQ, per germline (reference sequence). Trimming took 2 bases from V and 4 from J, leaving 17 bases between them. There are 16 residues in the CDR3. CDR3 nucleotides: TGTGCCAGCAGCTTATGGGGTGAGGGGGGAATCTATGGCTACACCTTC. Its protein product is CASSLWGEGGIYGYTF.

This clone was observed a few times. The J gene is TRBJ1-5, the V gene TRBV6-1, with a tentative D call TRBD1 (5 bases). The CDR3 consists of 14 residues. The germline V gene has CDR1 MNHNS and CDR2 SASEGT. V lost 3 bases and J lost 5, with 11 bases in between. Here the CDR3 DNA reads TGTGCCAGCAGTGAGCAGGGAGGGTATCAGCCCCAGCATTTT. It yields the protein CASSEQGGYQPQHF.

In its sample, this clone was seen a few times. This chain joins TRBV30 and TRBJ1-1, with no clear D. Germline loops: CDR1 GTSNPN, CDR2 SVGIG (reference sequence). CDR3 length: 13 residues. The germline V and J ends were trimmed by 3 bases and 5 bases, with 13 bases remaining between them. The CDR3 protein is CAWSPGGSTEAFF. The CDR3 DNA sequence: TGTGCCTGGAGCCCTGGAGGGAGTACTGAAGCTTTCTTT.

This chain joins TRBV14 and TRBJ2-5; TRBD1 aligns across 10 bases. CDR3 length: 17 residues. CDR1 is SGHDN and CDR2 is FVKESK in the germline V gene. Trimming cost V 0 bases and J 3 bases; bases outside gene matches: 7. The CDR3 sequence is CASSQDFGTGVEETQYF. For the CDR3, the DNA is TGTGCCAGCAGCCAAGATTTTGGGACAGGGGTCGAAGAGACCCAGTACTTC.

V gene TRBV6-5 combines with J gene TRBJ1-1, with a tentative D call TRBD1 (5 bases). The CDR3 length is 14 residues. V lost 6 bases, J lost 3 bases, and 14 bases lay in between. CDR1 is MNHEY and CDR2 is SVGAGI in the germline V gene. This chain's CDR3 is CASRYGTLDTEAFF. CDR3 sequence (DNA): TGTGCCAGCAGATATGGGACCCTGGACACTGAAGCTTTCTTT.

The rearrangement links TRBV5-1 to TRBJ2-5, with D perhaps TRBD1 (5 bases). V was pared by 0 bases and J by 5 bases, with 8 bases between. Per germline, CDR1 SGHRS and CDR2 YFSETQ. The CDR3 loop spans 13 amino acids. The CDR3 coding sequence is TGCGCCAGCAGCTTGGAGGGGCGGGAGACCCAGTACTTC. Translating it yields CASSLEGRETQYF. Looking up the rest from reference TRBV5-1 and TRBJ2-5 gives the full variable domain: KAGVTQTPRYLIKTRGQQVTLSCSPISGHRSVSWYQQTPGQGLQFLFEYFSETQRNKGNFPGRFSGRQFSNSRSEMNVSTLELGDSALYLCASSLEGRETQYFGPGTRLLVL.

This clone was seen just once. CDR3 loop: CASRTAGTGANVLTF. CDR3 nucleotide sequence: TGTGCCAGCCGGACGGCAGGGACAGGGGCCAACGTCCTGACTTTC. The chain carries TRBV6-5 and TRBJ2-6, with D perhaps matching TRBD1 (6 bases). With 8 bases removed from V and 4 bases from J, the gap between germline ends came to 15 bases. Germline CDR1 MNHEY, CDR2 SVGAGI. CDR3 length equals 15 residues.

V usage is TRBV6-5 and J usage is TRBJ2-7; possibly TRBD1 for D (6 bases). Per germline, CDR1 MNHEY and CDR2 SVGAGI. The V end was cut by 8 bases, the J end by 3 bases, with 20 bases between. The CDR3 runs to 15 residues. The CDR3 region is CASGDTGRGGYEQYF. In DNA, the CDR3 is TGTGCCAGCGGGGACACAGGGAGAGGTGGCTACGAGCAGTACTTC.

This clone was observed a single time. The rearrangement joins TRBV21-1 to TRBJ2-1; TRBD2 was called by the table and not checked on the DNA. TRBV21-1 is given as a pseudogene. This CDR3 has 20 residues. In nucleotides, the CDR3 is TGTGCCAGCAGCAAAGACTTGAGCGGGGGGGCGCTTTTCCCCTACAATGAGCAGTTCTTC. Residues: CASSKDLSGGALFPYNEQFF.